The 3 T cell receptor beta chains in this list originate from one sample, sequenced in a study of graft-versus-host responses after intestinal transplantation (dated by TCRdb to the early 2020s). Dithiothreitol, EDTA incubations and collagenase D digestion were used to isolate intraepithelial and lamina propria lymphocytes from graft specimens. Receptors were amplified or captured by the immunoSEQ multiplex PCR assay. TCRdb's version of the immuneACCESS table is confined to in-frame rearrangements and falls short of the full clone set. An unresolved V gene accounts for under half of the shortfall where checked; the remainder is of unknown origin. Across this sample there are tens of thousands of clones, with 89% seen only once. Over 1.5% of the sample is taken by the ten largest. The specimen comprised ileum tissue, sampled approximately 370 days after transplant. All receptors come from a human patient who received an intestinal transplant, so some T cells may come from the graft donor.

V usage is TRBV5-1 and J usage is TRBJ1-1; unclear D gene. The length of the CDR3 is 14 residues. V lost 0 bases and J 1 base, leaving 7 bases between the germline ends. CDR1 is SGHRS and CDR2 is YFSETQ in the germline V gene. In DNA form, the CDR3 reads TGCGCCAGCAGCTTGGGCCCGGCGAACACTGAAGCTTTCTTT. Amino acid sequence: CASSLGPANTEAFF.

The chain is built from TRBV14 and TRBJ2-2; 9 nucleotides line up with TRBD2. This CDR3 spans 15 amino acids. Germline loops: CDR1 SGHDN, CDR2 FVKESK. The V gene end was trimmed by 4 bases and the J gene end by 1 base; junction bases not matched to a gene: 1. The CDR3 nucleotides read TGTGCCAGCAGCCCACTAGCGGGGAACACCGGGGAGCTGTTTTTT. This codes for CASSPLAGNTGELFF.

The gene calls are TRBV13 and TRBJ2-7; 13 nucleotides match TRBD2. J was trimmed by 2 bases and V by 8 bases; bases with no gene match: 6. Germline V gene data show CDR1 as PRHDT and CDR2 as FYEKMQ (reference sequence). The CDR3 runs 15 residues. For the CDR3, the DNA is TGTGCCAGCTCTGGGACTAGCGGGGTTACCTACGAGCAGTACTTC. It translates to CASSGTSGVTYEQYF.